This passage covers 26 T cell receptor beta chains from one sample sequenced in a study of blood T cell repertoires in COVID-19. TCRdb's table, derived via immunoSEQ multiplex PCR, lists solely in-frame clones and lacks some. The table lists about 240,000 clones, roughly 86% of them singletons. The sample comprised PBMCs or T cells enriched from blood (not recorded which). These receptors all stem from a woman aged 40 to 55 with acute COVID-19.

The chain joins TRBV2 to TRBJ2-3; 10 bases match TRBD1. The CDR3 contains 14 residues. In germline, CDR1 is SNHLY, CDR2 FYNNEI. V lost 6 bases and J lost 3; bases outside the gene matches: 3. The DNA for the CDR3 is TGTGCCAGCAGAGGGACAGGGGTAACAGATACGCAGTATTTT. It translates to CASRGTGVTDTQYF.

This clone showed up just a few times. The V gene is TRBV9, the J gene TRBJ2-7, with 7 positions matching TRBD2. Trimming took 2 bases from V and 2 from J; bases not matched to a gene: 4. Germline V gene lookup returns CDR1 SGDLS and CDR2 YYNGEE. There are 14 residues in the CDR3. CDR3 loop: CASSVSGTTYEQYF. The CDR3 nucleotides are TGTGCCAGCAGCGTGAGCGGGACCACCTACGAGCAGTACTTC.

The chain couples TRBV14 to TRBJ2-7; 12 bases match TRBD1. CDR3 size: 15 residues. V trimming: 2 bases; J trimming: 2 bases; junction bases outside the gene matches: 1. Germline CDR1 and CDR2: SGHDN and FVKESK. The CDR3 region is CASSQRDRGPYEQYF. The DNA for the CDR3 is TGTGCCAGCAGCCAACGGGACAGGGGGCCCTACGAGCAGTACTTC.

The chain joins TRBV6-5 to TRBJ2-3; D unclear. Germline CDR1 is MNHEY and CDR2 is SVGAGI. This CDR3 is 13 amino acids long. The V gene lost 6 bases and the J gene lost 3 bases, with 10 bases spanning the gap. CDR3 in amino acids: CASSDVRTDTQYF. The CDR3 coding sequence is TGTGCCAGCAGCGATGTCCGGACAGATACGCAGTATTTT.

The DNA of the CDR3 is TGTGCCAGCAGGGCGGGACCAAATAGCAATCAGCCCCAGCATTTT. It is translated as CASRAGPNSNQPQHF. The chain couples TRBV27 to TRBJ1-5; TRBD1 is a possible D gene (5 bases). With 6 bases removed from V and 0 bases from J, the gap between germline ends came to 12 bases. The CDR3 totals 15 residues. Germline lookup yields CDR1 MNHEY and CDR2 SMNVEV (reference sequence).

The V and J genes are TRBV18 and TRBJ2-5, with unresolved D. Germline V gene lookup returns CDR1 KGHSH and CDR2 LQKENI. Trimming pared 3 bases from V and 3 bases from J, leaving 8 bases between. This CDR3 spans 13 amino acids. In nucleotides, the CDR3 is TGTGCCAGCTCACCCAGCGAGGAAGAGACCCAGTACTTC. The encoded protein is CASSPSEEETQYF.

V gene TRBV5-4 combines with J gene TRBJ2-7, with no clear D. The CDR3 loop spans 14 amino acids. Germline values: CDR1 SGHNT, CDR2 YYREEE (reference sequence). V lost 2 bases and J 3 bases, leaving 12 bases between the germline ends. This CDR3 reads CASSFGLSVYEQYF. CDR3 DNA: TGTGCCAGCAGCTTTGGCCTCTCCGTCTACGAGCAGTACTTC.

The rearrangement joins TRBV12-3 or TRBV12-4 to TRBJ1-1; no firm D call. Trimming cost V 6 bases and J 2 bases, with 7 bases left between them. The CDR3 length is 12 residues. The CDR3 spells CASREENTEAFF. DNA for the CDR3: TGTGCCAGCAGAGAGGAAAACACTGAAGCTTTCTTT.

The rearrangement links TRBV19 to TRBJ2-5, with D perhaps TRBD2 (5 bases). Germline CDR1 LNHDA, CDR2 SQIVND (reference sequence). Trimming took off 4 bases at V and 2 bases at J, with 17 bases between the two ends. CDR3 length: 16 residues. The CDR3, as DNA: TGTGCCAGTAGTACAACCTTGTTACAGCGGCAAGAGACCCAGTACTTC. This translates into CASSTTLLQRQETQYF.

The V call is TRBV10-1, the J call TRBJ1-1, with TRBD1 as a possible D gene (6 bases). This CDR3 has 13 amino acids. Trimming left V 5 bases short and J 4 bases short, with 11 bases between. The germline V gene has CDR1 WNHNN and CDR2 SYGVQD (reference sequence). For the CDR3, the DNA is TGCGCCAGCAGTAGAGACAGGACCACTGAAGCTTTCTTT. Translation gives CASSRDRTTEAFF.

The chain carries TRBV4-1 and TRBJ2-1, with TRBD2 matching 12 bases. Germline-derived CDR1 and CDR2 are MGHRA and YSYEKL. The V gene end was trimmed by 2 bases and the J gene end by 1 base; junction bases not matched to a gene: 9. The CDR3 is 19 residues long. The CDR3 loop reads CASSQLPSGTSGSYNEQFF. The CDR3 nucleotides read TGCGCCAGCAGCCAACTACCTTCCGGGACTAGCGGGTCCTACAATGAGCAGTTCTTC.

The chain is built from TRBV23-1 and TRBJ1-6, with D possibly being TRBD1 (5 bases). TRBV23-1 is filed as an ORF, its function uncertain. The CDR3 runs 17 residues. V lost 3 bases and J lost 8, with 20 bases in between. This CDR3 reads CASSHHPREDPHSPLHF. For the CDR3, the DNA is TGCGCCAGCAGTCACCATCCCAGGGAGGACCCCCATTCACCCCTCCACTTT.

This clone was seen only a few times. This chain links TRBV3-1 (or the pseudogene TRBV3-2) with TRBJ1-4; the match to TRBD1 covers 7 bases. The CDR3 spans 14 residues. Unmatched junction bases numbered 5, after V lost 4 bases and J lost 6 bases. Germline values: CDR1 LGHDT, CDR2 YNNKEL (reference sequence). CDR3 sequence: CASSRTGTDEKLFF. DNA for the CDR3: TGTGCCAGCAGCCGCACCGGGACAGATGAAAAACTGTTTTTT.

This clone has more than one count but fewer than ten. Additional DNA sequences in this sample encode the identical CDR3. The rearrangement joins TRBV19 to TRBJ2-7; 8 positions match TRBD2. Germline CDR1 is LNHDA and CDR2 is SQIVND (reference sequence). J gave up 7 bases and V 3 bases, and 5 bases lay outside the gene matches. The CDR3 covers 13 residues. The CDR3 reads CASSIGLAGEQYF. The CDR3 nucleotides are TGTGCCAGTAGTATTGGACTAGCTGGAGAGCAGTACTTC.

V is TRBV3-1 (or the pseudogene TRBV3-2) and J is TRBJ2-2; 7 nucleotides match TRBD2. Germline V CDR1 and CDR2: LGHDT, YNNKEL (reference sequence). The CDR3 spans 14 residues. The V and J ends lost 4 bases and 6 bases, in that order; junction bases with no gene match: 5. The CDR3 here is CASSRGGGAGELFF. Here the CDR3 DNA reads TGTGCCAGCAGCCGTGGGGGGGGAGCCGGGGAGCTGTTTTTT.

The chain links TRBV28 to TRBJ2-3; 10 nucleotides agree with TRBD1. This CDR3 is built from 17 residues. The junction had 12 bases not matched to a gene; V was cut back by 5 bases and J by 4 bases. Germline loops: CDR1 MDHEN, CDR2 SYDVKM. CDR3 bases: TGTGCCAGCAGTGGAGAATTGGGACAGGGGACCTCAGATACGCAGTATTTT. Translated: CASSGELGQGTSDTQYF.

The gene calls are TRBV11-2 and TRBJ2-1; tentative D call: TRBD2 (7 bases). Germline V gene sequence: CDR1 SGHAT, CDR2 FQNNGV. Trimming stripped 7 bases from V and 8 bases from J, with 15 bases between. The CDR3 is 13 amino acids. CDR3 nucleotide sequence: TGTGCCAGCAAAGGAGGGGGGGGCGATGAGCAGTTCTTC. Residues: CASKGGGGDEQFF.

CDR3 amino acids: CASSASRASGRFYNEQFF. DNA for the CDR3: TGCGCCAGCAGCGCGTCTCGGGCTAGCGGGAGGTTCTACAATGAGCAGTTCTTC. The chain is built from TRBV5-1 and TRBJ2-1, with 11 bases matching TRBD2. The CDR3 length is 18 residues. Germline CDR1 is SGHRS and CDR2 is YFSETQ. Germline trimming cut 4 bases from V and 3 bases from J; bases unmatched to any gene: 12.

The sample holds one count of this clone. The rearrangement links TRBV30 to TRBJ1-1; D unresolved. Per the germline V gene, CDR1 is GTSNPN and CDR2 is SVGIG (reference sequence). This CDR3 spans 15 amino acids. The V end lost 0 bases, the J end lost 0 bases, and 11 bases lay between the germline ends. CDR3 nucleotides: TGTGCCTGGAGTGTACAACAGACGCTGAACACTGAAGCTTTCTTT. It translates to CAWSVQQTLNTEAFF. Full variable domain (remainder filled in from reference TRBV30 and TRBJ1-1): SQTIHQWPATLVQPVGSPLSLECTVEGTSNPNLYWYRQAAGRGLQLLFYSVGIGQISSEVPQNLSASRPQDRQFILSSKKLLLSDSGFYLCAWSVQQTLNTEAFFGQGTRLTVV.

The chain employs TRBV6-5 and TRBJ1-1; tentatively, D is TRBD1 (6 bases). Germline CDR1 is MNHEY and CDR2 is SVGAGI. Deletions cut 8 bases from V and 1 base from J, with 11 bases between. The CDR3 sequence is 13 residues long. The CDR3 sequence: CASRTVRNTEAFF. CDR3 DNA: TGTGCCAGCCGGACAGTACGGAACACTGAAGCTTTCTTT.

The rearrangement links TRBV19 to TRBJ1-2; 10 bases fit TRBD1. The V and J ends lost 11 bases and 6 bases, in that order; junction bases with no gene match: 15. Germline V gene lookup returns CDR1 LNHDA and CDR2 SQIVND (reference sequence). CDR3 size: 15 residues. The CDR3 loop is CACPGTGAGEDGYTF. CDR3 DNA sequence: TGTGCCTGCCCCGGGACAGGGGCCGGCGAAGATGGCTACACCTTC.

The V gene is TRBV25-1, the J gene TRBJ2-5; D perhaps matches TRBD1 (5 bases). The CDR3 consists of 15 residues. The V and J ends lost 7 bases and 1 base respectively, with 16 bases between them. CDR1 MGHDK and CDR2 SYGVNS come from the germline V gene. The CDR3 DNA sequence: TGTGCCAGCACTCCAGGGATTGGGTCCCAAGAGACCCAGTACTTC. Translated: CASTPGIGSQETQYF.

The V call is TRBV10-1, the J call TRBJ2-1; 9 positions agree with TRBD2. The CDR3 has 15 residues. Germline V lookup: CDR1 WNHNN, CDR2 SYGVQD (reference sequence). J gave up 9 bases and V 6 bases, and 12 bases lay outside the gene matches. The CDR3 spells CASSAAAGGLPEQFF. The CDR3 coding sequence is TGCGCCAGCAGCGCCGCAGCGGGAGGACTACCTGAGCAGTTCTTC.

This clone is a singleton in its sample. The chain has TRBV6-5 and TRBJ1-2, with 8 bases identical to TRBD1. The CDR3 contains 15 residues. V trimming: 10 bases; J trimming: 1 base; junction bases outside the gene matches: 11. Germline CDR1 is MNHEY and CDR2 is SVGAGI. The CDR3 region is CATDRALNLNYGYTF. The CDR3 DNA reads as TGTGCCACGGACAGGGCTTTAAATCTTAACTATGGCTACACCTTC.

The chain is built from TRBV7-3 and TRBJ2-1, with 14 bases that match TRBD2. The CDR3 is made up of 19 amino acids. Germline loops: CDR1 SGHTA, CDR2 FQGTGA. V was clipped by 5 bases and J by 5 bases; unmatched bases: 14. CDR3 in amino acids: CASSTPGLAGERRNNEQFF. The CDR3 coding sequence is TGTGCCAGCAGCACTCCGGGACTAGCGGGAGAGAGGAGGAACAATGAGCAGTTCTTC.

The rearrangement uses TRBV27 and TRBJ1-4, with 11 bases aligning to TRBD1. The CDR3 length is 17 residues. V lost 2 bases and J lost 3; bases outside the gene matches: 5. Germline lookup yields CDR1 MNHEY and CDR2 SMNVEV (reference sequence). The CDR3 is CASSLPGQGVPNEKLFF. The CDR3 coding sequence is TGTGCCAGCAGTTTACCGGGACAGGGGGTTCCTAATGAAAAACTGTTTTTT.